The present T cell receptor (beta chain) was sequenced within a study of T-cell reconstitution after alpha-beta-depleted transplantation in children. Findings and caveats of the study: T-cell counts and diversity were attributed mostly to newly produced T cells one year after transplant.

Germline V gene data show CDR1 as SGHDT and CDR2 as YYEEEE. This CDR3 region has 15 residues. V lost 1 base and J lost 5; bases outside the gene matches: 7. The library targeted TCRbeta and was prepared with unique molecular identifiers. TCRdb reprocessed the PCR reads via MiXCR and lists one record per CDR3 protein. Among a few hundred thousand distinct CDR3 sequences listed, roughly a quarter were seen once. On this clonotype itself: Its antigen remains unidentified.

The sequence was collected from a boy in the first two years of life with Wiskott-Aldrich syndrome, due to receive a stem cell transplant. The sequenced sample was PBMCs, obtained before TCRalphabeta/CD19-depleted stem cell transplant. V is TRBV5-6 and J is TRBJ2-7; 9 bases are a match to TRBD1. DNA of the CDR3: TGTGCCAGCAGCTTGTCGGGACAGGGTAGCCACGAGCAGTACTTC. Translation gives CASSLSGQGSHEQYF.